The entry below describes one T cell receptor beta chain. Its antigen remains undetermined. No base qualities exist here, and no much larger clone lies one base off it. This specimen comes from a study of human T cells and chemical hapten exposure (dated by TCRdb to about 2021). The study in broad terms: For sensitization, 2% DPC in acetone was applied to a 2 cm by 2 cm area of upper inner arm skin. Throughout the study period of approximately 23 weeks, patients also received therapeutic DPC doses to the scalp every week. Patch testing on the upper back used Finn chambers containing 0.01% DPC, with scoring done after 6 days according to International Contact Dermatitis Research Group standards. The mostly female patient cohort included alopecia areata with under or over 50% scalp involvement, alopecia totalis and alopecia universalis. Libraries were pooled for sequencing, and per-sample TCR yields varied mainly because of small differences in library volumes within the pool. The study tracked peripheral blood TCR repertoire changes in vivo during primary and secondary sensitization to the hapten diphenylcyclopropenone (DPC) in alopecia patients. Blood was sampled from patients pre-sensitization (week 0) and at 2, 6 and about 24 weeks after DPC sensitization. About 28 alopecia patients gave blood for TCR sequencing at one to four time points (pre-sensitization, 2, 6 and 24 weeks). What the authors observed across the whole study: Significantly more large CDR3 similarity clusters were formed by expanded TCRs than by pre-sensitization or healthy control sets, consistent with antigen-driven responses. Alopecia, a presumed autoimmune disease, was present in all patients, so the immune response of the patients might differ from that of healthy individuals. Patch test score was positively correlated with the number of PT1 expanded TCRs, with significance at thresholds 8, 16 and 32 but not at 4. After repeated subsampling, the strength of the expansion versus patch-test correlation and the threshold at which it became significant changed. DPC sensitization did not change how many TCRs were above 1 in 1000 frequency, and no evidence was found of alterations in global repertoire structure.

The cysteine opens and the phenylalanine closes a CDR3 of 14 amino acids. The retained sequence is limited to the CDR3, 42 bases, with the frame set at the first base. The germline ends are 17 bases apart after V is trimmed by 6 bases and J by 7 bases. CDR1 and CDR2 are read off the germline V gene as SNHLY and FYNNEI. The library came from RACE. The reads were generated on a NextSeq 500. During library preparation, unique molecular identifiers were attached to individual cDNA molecules so that TCRs could be counted quantitatively and reproducibly. For every blood RNA sample, sequencing covered both the TCR alpha and TCR beta chains. For the original study's pipeline: The median number of TCRs per sample was over 85,000, ranging from roughly 23,224 to 690,600. V, J and CDR3 annotation of the TCR reads was performed with the Decombinator software suite. To make PS versus PT1 abundance plots, every sample was subsampled to the same number of TCRs (28,000). Expanded TCRs were defined as absent before sensitization and observed at least eight times at the 2-week time point. TCRdb's own reprocessing of the public reads used fastp at Q25 and MiXCR and kept productive beta chains. For every CDR3 protein sequence, its rows merge into one entry that carries the most common genes and DNA. It is TCRdb's table, rather than the study itself, that gives the V and J calls and clone size. In all, the sample holds around 110,000 distinct CDR3 sequences, and around an eighth of those were seen once. The ten largest account for more than 1.3% of the sample.

The label giving this sample's time point can be read as: patch test 1, 2 weeks after DPC sensitization. The sample's treatment or condition label, in plain terms: therapeutic diphenylcyclopropenone sensitization with weekly scalp DPC. Blood at each patch-test visit was drawn before the patch test was applied. To be eligible, patients had to be aged 18 to 70, diagnosed with alopecia and judged suitable for DPC therapy, while pregnant patients were excluded. Total RNA was extracted from unfractionated whole blood that had been collected in Tempus Blood RNA tubes. The chain is assembled from TRBV2 and TRBJ2-3; the D match is possibly TRBD1 or TRBD2, with 5 bases aligned in each. This clonotype was sampled from a woman between 45 and 65 years old with alopecia areata. Some clones in this sample may be carry-over from other donors' samples. The source material was whole blood, sampled in connection with sensitization to the hapten diphenylcyclopropenone (DPC). The DNA sequence is given as TGTGCCAGCAGCGCCGGGGCGCTCTCAAATACGCAGTATTTT. It specifies CASSAGALSNTQYF.